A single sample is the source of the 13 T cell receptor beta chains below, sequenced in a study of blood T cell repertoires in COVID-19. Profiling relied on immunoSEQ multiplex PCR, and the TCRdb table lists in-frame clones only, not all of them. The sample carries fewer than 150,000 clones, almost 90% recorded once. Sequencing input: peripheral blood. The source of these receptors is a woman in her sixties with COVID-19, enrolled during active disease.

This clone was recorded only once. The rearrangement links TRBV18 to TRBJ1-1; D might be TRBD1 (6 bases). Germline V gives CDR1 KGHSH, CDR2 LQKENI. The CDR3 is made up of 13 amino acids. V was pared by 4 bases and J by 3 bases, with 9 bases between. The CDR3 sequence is CASSRSGDTEAFF. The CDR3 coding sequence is TGTGCCAGCTCACGTTCAGGGGACACTGAAGCTTTCTTT.

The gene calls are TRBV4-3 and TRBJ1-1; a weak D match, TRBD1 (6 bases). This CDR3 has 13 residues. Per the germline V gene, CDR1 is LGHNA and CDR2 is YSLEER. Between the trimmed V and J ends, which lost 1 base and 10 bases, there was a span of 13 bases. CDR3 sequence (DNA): TGCGCCAGCAGCCAAGGGGGGGGGCGCGGAGCTTTCTTT. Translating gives CASSQGGGRGAFF.

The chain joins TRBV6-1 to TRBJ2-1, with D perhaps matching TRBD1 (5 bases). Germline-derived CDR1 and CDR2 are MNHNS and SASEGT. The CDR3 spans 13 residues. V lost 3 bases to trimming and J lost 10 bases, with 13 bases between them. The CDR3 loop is CASSEHPRTEQFF. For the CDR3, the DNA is TGTGCCAGCAGTGAGCACCCGAGGACAGAGCAGTTCTTC.

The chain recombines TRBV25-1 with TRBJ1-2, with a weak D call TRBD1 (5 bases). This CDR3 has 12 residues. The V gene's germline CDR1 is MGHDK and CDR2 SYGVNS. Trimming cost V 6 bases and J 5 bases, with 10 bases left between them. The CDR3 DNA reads TGTGCCAGCAGAGGCCAGGGTTATGGCTACACCTTC. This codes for CASRGQGYGYTF.

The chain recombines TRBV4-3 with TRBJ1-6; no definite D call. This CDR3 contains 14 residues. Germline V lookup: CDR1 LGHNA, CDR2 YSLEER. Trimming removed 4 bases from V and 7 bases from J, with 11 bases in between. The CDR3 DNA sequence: TGCGCCAGCAGCCCCGGGATCTTGAATTCACCCCTCCACTTT. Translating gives CASSPGILNSPLHF.

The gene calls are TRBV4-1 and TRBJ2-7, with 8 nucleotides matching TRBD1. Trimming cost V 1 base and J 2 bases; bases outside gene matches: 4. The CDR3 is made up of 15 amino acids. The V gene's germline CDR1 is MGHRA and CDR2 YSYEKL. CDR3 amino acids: CASSQGQGKTYEQYF. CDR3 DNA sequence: TGCGCCAGCAGCCAAGGACAGGGGAAGACCTACGAGCAGTACTTC.

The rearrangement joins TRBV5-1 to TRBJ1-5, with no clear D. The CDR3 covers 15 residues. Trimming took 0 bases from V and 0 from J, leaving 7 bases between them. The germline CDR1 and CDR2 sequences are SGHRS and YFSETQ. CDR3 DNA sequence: TGCGCCAGCAGCTTGGACGGGGATAGCAATCAGCCCCAGCATTTT. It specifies CASSLDGDSNQPQHF.

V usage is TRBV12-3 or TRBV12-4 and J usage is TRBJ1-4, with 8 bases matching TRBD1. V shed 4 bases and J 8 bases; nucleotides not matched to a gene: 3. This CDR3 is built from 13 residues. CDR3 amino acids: CASSSRQGEKLFF. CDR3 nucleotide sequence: TGTGCCAGCAGTTCCCGACAGGGGGAAAAACTGTTTTTT.

The CDR3 nucleotides are TGTGCCAGCAGCTCACTCCCAGGGTCCAGAAGCCCAACGGGTGCCGGGGAGCTGTTTTTT. Protein: CASSSLPGSRSPTGAGELFF. The V and J genes are TRBV5-5 and TRBJ2-2, with TRBD1 as a possible D gene (5 bases). Trimming took off 3 bases at V and 6 bases at J, with 30 bases between the two ends. Germline CDR1 reads SGHKS; CDR2 reads YYEKEE (reference sequence). The CDR3 spans 20 residues.

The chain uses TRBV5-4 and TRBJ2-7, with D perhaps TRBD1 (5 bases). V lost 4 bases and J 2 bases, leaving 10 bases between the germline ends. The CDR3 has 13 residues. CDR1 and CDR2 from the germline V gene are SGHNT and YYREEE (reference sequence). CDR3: CASSQDSAYEQYF. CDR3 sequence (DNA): TGTGCCAGCAGCCAAGACAGCGCCTACGAGCAGTACTTC.

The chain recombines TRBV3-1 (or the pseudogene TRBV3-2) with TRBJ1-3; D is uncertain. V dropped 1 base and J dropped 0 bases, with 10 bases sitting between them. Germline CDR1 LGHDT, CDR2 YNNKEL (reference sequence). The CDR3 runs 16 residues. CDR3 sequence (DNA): TGTGCCAGCAGCCAAGGGCTCCTCTCCTCTGGAAACACCATATATTTT. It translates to CASSQGLLSSGNTIYF.

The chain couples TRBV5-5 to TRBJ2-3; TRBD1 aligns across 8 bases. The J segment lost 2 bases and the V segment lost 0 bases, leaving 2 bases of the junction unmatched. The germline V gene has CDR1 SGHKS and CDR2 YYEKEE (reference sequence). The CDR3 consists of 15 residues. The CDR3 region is CASSLGQGITDTQYF. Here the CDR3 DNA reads TGTGCCAGCAGCTTGGGACAGGGGATCACAGATACGCAGTATTTT.

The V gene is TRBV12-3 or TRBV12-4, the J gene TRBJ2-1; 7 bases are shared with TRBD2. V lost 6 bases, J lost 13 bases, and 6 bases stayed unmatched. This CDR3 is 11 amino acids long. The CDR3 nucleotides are TGTGCCAGCAGCCAGCGGGACCTACAGTTCTTC. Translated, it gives CASSQRDLQFF.